This TCR beta chain was captured in a study of blood T cells in healthy people across ages. Study-wide points: TCR beta diversity tracked closely with naive T cell percentage.

The germline CDR1 and CDR2 sequences are LGHNT and FRNRAP. This CDR3 contains 14 residues. V gave up 6 bases and J gave up 7 bases, with 16 bases separating them. The table lists this clonotype with a count of one. Its cognate antigen is unknown. Alongside a J-beta primer mix, a sample-barcoded 5' primer served in a second PCR lasting roughly 7 to 11 cycles. TCRdb processed the 5' RACE reads anew with MiXCR; each CDR3 protein has one entry. Of approximately 800,000 distinct CDR3 sequences in the sample, approximately 53% were seen once. All donors came from Russia, were Caucasian and healthy, and spanned ages roughly 6 to 100. Each sample yielded at least 6 million isolated PBMCs.

This chain connects TRBV12-5 to TRBJ2-1, with D possibly being TRBD2 (7 bases). This TCR was recovered from a man aged 80 or over in good health. Sequences were obtained from blood. The CDR3 loop is CASGYEGGPNEQFF. CDR3 nucleotides: TGTGCTAGTGGCTACGAGGGGGGGCCTAATGAGCAGTTCTTC. Combining the CDR3 with reference TRBV12-5 and TRBJ2-1 gives the whole variable domain DARVTQTPRHKVTEMGQEVTMRCQPILGHNTVFWYRQTMMQGLELLAYFRNRAPLDDSGMPKDRFSAEMPDATLATLKIQPSEPRDSAVYFCASGYEGGPNEQFFGPGTRLTVL.